The 22 T cell receptor beta chains presented below share a single source sample, sequenced in a study of CXCR3-negative and CXCR3-positive naive CD8 T cells. Researchers prepared the TRB cDNA libraries using 5' RACE with UMI labels. TCRdb re-called the 5' RACE reads and shows each CDR3 protein once, DNA omitted. There are 150,000 or so distinct CDR3 sequences in the sample, with 0.29% held by the top ten. Specimen: naive CXCR3- CD8+ T cells from blood. The subset here: CD45RO-CCR7+CD27+CD95- naive CD8+ T cells lacking CXCR3 (TNR3-). These receptors were obtained from a human donor in good health. Some clones in this sample may be carry-over from other donors' samples.

This chain links TRBV29-1 with TRBJ2-7. The CDR3 is made up of 11 amino acids. Germline loops: CDR1 SQVTM, CDR2 ANQGSEA. Here the CDR3 reads CSVEVSYEQYF.

This chain uses TRBV28 with TRBJ1-1. This CDR3 has 16 residues. CDR1 is MDHEN and CDR2 is SYDVKM in the germline V gene. The CDR3 loop is CASSLRAGGYGTEAFF.

The chain employs TRBV30 and TRBJ2-7. The CDR3 loop spans 12 amino acids. From germline, CDR1 is GTSNPN and CDR2 SVGIG (reference sequence). CDR3 amino acids: CAWSDSSYEQYF.

V is TRBV7-9 and J is TRBJ2-5. CDR1 and CDR2 from the germline V gene are SEHNR and FQNEAQ (reference sequence). The CDR3 contains 15 residues. This CDR3 is CASSLSNRVQETQYF.

The chain couples TRBV29-1 to TRBJ2-1; TCRdb calls TRBD2, which cannot be checked without DNA. The CDR3 has 13 residues. CDR1 and CDR2 (germline): SQVTM, ANQGSEA. The CDR3 reads CSVEALTSGEQFF.

This sequence joins TRBV27 and TRBJ2-2; TCRdb reports TRBD1, a call that lacks DNA to check it against. This CDR3 is built from 15 residues. From germline, CDR1 is MNHEY and CDR2 SMNVEV (reference sequence). CDR3 sequence reads: CASRRTGDTTGELFF.

The rearrangement uses TRBV20-1 and TRBJ2-7. In germline, CDR1 is DFQATT, CDR2 SNEGSKA (reference sequence). CDR3 length: 13 amino acids. The CDR3 sequence is CSARRLFTYEQYF.

The rearrangement links TRBV21-1 to TRBJ2-7; TCRdb names TRBD1, which stays unverified in the absence of DNA. TRBV21-1 has pseudogene status. CDR3 length equals 13 residues. This CDR3 is CASSRQGASEQYF.

This chain uses TRBV20-1 with TRBJ2-7; TCRdb designates TRBD2, a call that cannot be tested without DNA. The CDR3 extends over 13 amino acids. The V gene's germline CDR1 is DFQATT and CDR2 SNEGSKA (reference sequence). The CDR3 protein is CSASSPSSYEQYF.

The chain uses TRBV21-1 and TRBJ2-1; without DNA, the TCRdb call of TRBD1 cannot be checked. TRBV21-1 is reported as a pseudogene. This CDR3 comprises 16 residues. Here the CDR3 reads CASSPRQGSGFNEQFF.

The gene calls are TRBV19 and TRBJ2-7. The CDR3 contains 12 residues. Germline V gene sequence: CDR1 LNHDA, CDR2 SQIVND (reference sequence). This CDR3 is CASSRDSYEQYF.

This rearrangement joins TRBV19 to TRBJ2-7; TCRdb returns TRBD1, unconfirmable since there is no DNA. The CDR3 length is 14 residues. The germline V gene has CDR1 LNHDA and CDR2 SQIVND (reference sequence). CDR3 sequence reads: CASSTTGGSYEQYF.

The chain couples TRBV29-1 to TRBJ2-1; TCRdb names TRBD1, which stays unverified in the absence of DNA. Germline assignment: CDR1 SQVTM and CDR2 ANQGSEA. The CDR3 totals 14 residues. The CDR3 is CSGTGGVFYNEQFF.

The chain couples TRBV20-1 to TRBJ2-7. This CDR3 has 12 residues. From germline, CDR1 is DFQATT and CDR2 SNEGSKA (reference sequence). CDR3 residues: CSAGFGSYEQYF.

The CDR3 sequence: CASTMGSGNQPQHF. V gene TRBV19 combines with J gene TRBJ1-5. This CDR3 contains 14 residues. Germline assignment: CDR1 LNHDA and CDR2 SQIVND (reference sequence).

V gene TRBV6-2 or TRBV6-3 combines with J gene TRBJ2-7; checking the TCRdb D call of TRBD1 is not possible without DNA. The CDR3 has 15 amino acids. Per the germline V gene, CDR1 is MNHEY and CDR2 is SVGEGT. The CDR3 reads CASSYPGTGIYEQYF.

The rearrangement uses TRBV15 and TRBJ2-5; TCRdb's D call of TRBD1 is untestable without DNA. CDR1 and CDR2 from the germline V gene are LNHNV and YYDKDF (reference sequence). The CDR3 sequence is 15 residues long. This CDR3 reads CATSEDRAAQETQYF.

The genes are TRBV5-5 and TRBJ2-1; TCRdb selects TRBD2, and the lack of DNA leaves this call unchecked. Germline V lookup: CDR1 SGHKS, CDR2 YYEKEE (reference sequence). The CDR3 spans 12 residues. The CDR3 loop is CASSPKDSEQFF.

The chain has TRBV23-1 and TRBJ2-3; absent DNA, TCRdb's TRBD2 call cannot be checked. TRBV23-1 is sorted into the ORF group, with uncertain function. The CDR3 is made up of 15 amino acids. The CDR3 protein is CASTSGATSTDTQYF.

This rearrangement joins TRBV10-3 to TRBJ1-5; absent DNA, TCRdb's TRBD1 call cannot be checked. The CDR3 has 15 residues. In germline, CDR1 is ENHRY, CDR2 SYGVKD. The CDR3 sequence is CAIREQGGGNQPQHF.

The chain recombines TRBV20-1 with TRBJ2-1; TCRdb's D gene call, TRBD1, goes unchecked for lack of DNA. Germline V gene sequence: CDR1 DFQATT, CDR2 SNEGSKA (reference sequence). The length of the CDR3 is 16 residues. CDR3 region: CSAYRRGQLSYNEQFF.

The rearrangement uses TRBV7-6 and TRBJ1-1. Germline CDR1 and CDR2: SGHVS and FNYEAQ. CDR3 length: 16 residues. CDR3 sequence reads: CASSLARSSMSTEAFF.